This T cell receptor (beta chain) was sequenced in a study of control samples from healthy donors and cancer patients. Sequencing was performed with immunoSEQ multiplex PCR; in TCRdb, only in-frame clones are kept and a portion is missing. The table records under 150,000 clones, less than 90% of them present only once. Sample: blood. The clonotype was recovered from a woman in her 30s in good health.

The CDR3 DNA follows: TGCGCCAGCAGCCCGGATCCTCGGGTCGGGCACACTGAAGCTTTCTTT. Residues: CASSPDPRVGHTEAFF. The chain links TRBV5-1 to TRBJ1-1; D call uncertain. This CDR3 has 16 amino acids. Trimming removed 4 bases from V and 3 bases from J, with 19 bases in between. Per the germline V gene, CDR1 is SGHRS and CDR2 is YFSETQ.